This is a list of T cell receptor beta chains from one sample in a study of OX40 agonist ivuxolimab in advanced cancers. Measured with immunoSEQ multiplex PCR; TCRdb has only the in-frame clones, and not every one. The table shows about 96,000 clones, with roughly 88% occurring only once. The specimen was CD4+ or CD8+ T cells sorted from blood, collected in a trial of the OX40 agonist ivuxolimab. All receptors come from an adult with an advanced solid tumor such as melanoma, head and neck, liver or kidney cancer. CDR3s leave out the opening cysteine and the closing phenylalanine or tryptophan. Expanded clones are given a class, and other clones once, few, many or no size at all.

11 NA TRBJ2-7 TRBV25-1 ASSESYSYEQY
15 NA TRBJ2-2 TRBV29-1 SASPAGGTGGTGELF
12 NA TRBJ2-2 TRBV6-5 ASRLNRGAGELF
15 once TRBJ1-3 TRBV7-2 ASSLEMTRDIGNTIY
12 NA TRBJ1-1 TRBV7-9 ASSAQGANAEAF
13 few TRBJ2-3 TRBV4-3 ASSQTWGWGGAQY
11 NA TRBJ1-2 TRBV28 ASSPGGLYGYT
16 NA TRBJ2-5 TRBV7-6 ASSLAASGSLGGETQY
11 NA TRBJ2-1 TRBV6-6 ASSSAGGGEQF
14 NA TRBJ2-3 TRBV19 ASRLNTGLAHDTQY
15 NA TRBJ2-7 TRBV28 ASIVGGHSGSSYEQY
11 once TRBJ2-7 TRBV30 AWISAGTYEQY
13 NA TRBJ2-7 TRBV2 ASSERGHRAYEQY
12 NA TRBJ2-1 TRBV4-3 ASSQDQIGTEQF
12 NA TRBJ2-3 TRBV19 ASSKIWERDTQY
11 NA TRBJ1-5 TRBV19 ASSQTAYQPQH
12 NA TRBJ2-7 TRBV7-2 ASSLEGGTYEQY